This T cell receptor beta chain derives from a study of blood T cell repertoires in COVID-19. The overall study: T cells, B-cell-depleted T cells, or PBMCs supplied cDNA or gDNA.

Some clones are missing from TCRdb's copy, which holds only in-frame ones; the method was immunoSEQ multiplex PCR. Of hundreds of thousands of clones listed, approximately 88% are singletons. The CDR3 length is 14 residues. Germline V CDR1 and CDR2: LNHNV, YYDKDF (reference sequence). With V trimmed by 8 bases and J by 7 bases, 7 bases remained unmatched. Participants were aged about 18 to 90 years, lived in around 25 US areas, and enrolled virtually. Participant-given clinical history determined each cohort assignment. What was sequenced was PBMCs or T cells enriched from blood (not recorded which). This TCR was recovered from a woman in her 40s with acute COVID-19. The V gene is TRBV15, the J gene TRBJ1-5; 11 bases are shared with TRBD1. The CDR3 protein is CATGSRTGGQPQHF. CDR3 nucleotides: TGTGCCACCGGAAGCCGGACAGGGGGCCAGCCCCAGCATTTT. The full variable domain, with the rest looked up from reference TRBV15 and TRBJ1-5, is DAMVIQNPRYQVTQFGKPVTLSCSQTLNHNVMYWYQQKSSQAPKLLFHYYDKDFNNEADTPDNFQSRRPNTSFCFLDIRSPGLGDTAMYLCATGSRTGGQPQHFGDGTRLSIL.